These T cell receptor beta chains were read from a single sample in a study of shared clonotypes between healthy human individuals. Method: immunoSEQ multiplex PCR; TCRdb's copy keeps in-frame clones and lacks some. Of roughly 770,000 clones listed, just over 95% are singletons. The sequencing sample was made of naive CD8+ T cells sorted from blood. Receptors originate from a man under 40 in good health. CDR3s include the opening cysteine and the closing phenylalanine or tryptophan. The D gene is left open where the match is weak. Size is stated for part of the rows, as once, few or many counts, or as a class when the clone is expanded.

clone size,J gene,D gene,V gene,CDR3 protein,CDR3 DNA
.,TRBJ2-7,TRBD1,TRBV18,CASSPSGQGFDEQYF,TGTGCCAGCTCACCATCGGGACAGGGGTTCGACGAGCAGTACTTC
.,TRBJ2-1,TRBD1,TRBV7-6,CASSFLQGLGNEQFF,TGTGCCAGCAGCTTCTTACAGGGGTTAGGCAATGAGCAGTTCTTC
.,TRBJ2-7,.,TRBV5-4,CASSLSSGEQYF,TGTGCCAGCAGCTTGTCTTCGGGGGAGCAGTACTTC
.,TRBJ2-7,.,TRBV28,CASSLWEREQYF,TGTGCCAGCAGTTTATGGGAACGGGAGCAGTACTTC
.,TRBJ2-7,TRBD2,TRBV15,CATSTGTSFYEQYF,TGTGCCACCAGTACCGGGACTAGCTTCTACGAGCAGTACTTC
.,TRBJ1-5,TRBD1,TRBV18,CASSDRDSNQPQHF,TGTGCCAGCTCAGACAGGGATAGCAATCAGCCCCAGCATTTT
.,TRBJ1-2,.,TRBV7-9,CASTPAGSNYGYTF,TGTGCCAGCACCCCGGCAGGAAGTAACTATGGCTACACCTTC
.,TRBJ2-3,.,TRBV5-1,CASSADDTQYF,TGCGCCAGCAGTGCTGACGATACGCAGTATTTT
.,TRBJ2-5,.,TRBV20-1,CSAADGETQYF,TGCAGTGCCGCGGACGGGGAGACCCAGTACTTC
.,TRBJ2-7,.,TRBV4-1,CASSPQMGALGLYEQYF,TGCGCCAGCAGCCCTCAGATGGGAGCCCTAGGGCTCTACGAGCAGTACTTC
.,TRBJ1-3,TRBD1,TRBV7-2,CASSLVTGWVNSGNTIYF,TGTGCCAGCAGCTTAGTGACAGGGTGGGTTAATAGTGGAAACACCATATATTTT
.,TRBJ2-2,.,TRBV10-1,CASSPDPNTGELFF,TGCGCCAGCAGTCCAGACCCGAACACCGGGGAGCTGTTTTTT
.,TRBJ2-1,TRBD2,TRBV9,CASSVDGLAGGQHNEQFF,TGTGCCAGCAGCGTAGACGGACTAGCGGGAGGGCAGCACAATGAGCAGTTCTTC
.,TRBJ2-2,TRBD2,TRBV11-2,CASSLLAGGYTGELFF,TGTGCCAGCAGCTTGCTAGCGGGAGGGTACACCGGGGAGCTGTTTTTT
once,TRBJ2-1,.,TRBV18,CASSPRNGSYNEQFF,TGTGCCAGCTCACCTCGCAACGGCTCCTACAATGAGCAGTTCTTC
.,TRBJ2-3,TRBD2,TRBV11-2,CASSLDGGSAYDTQYF,TGTGCCAGCAGCTTAGACGGCGGGAGTGCTTACGATACGCAGTATTTT